These T cell receptor beta chains were read from a single sample in a study of blood T cell repertoires in COVID-19. Libraries were prepared by immunoSEQ multiplex PCR; TCRdb keeps only in-frame clonotypes and omits some of them. The sample shows about 230,000 clones, 85% of them seen only once. The material sequenced was peripheral blood. These receptor sequences come from a middle-aged man with acute or convalescent COVID-19. CDR3s include the opening cysteine and the closing phenylalanine or tryptophan. The D gene is left open where the match is weak. The size field is filled for only some rows; it gives once, few, many or a size class.

CDR3 length,V gene,J gene,D gene,clone size,CDR3 protein,CDR3 DNA
17,TRBV2,TRBJ2-1,NA,many,CASSEWISAGSYNEQFF,TGTGCCAGCAGTGAATGGATCTCGGCGGGTTCCTACAATGAGCAGTTCTTC
16,TRBV4-2,TRBJ2-3,NA,NA,CASSQDDTGDTDTQYF,TGTGCCAGCAGCCAAGACGATACGGGGGACACAGATACGCAGTATTTT
13,TRBV6-5,TRBJ1-3,NA,NA,CASSRGSGNTIYF,TGTGCCAGCAGCCGGGGATCTGGAAACACCATATATTTT
15,TRBV9,TRBJ2-3,TRBD2,few,CASSVVTSGTDTQYF,TGTGCCAGCAGCGTAGTCACTAGCGGCACAGATACGCAGTATTTT
12,TRBV29-1,TRBJ2-3,NA,once,CSVDSSTDTQYF,TGCAGCGTCGACTCTAGCACAGATACGCAGTATTTT
15,TRBV5-5,TRBJ1-1,NA,NA,CASSFGTHGNTEAFF,TGTGCCAGCAGCTTTGGGACACATGGAAACACTGAAGCTTTCTTT
16,TRBV9,TRBJ2-7,NA,NA,CASSAERGRGTYEQYF,TGTGCCAGCAGCGCGGAACGGGGCAGGGGCACCTACGAGCAGTACTTC
16,TRBV4-2,TRBJ2-7,TRBD2,once,CASSQVAAGVSYEQYF,TGTGCCAGCAGCCAAGTAGCAGCGGGAGTCTCCTACGAGCAGTACTTC
12,TRBV12-3/TRBV12-4,TRBJ1-1,NA,NA,CASRDSYTEAFF,TGTGCCAGCAGGGACAGTTACACTGAAGCTTTCTTT
18,TRBV7-3,TRBJ2-3,TRBD2,few,CASSLRGSGGALTDTQYF,TGTGCCAGCAGCTTAAGGGGTAGCGGGGGGGCCCTCACAGATACGCAGTATTTT
14,TRBV11-2,TRBJ1-2,NA,NA,CASSLAPGGYGYTF,TGTGCCAGCAGCTTAGCCCCCGGAGGCTATGGCTACACCTTC
14,TRBV27,TRBJ1-2,TRBD1,NA,CASRGTGGTYGYTF,TGTGCCAGCAGGGGGACAGGGGGGACATATGGCTACACCTTC
15,TRBV3-1/TRBV3-2,TRBJ2-3,TRBD2,NA,CASSRLAGLTDTQYF,TGTGCCAGCAGCCGACTAGCGGGGCTCACAGATACGCAGTATTTT
16,TRBV6-5,TRBJ1-6,NA,NA,CASSYSVGDPRSPLHF,TGTGCCAGCAGTTACTCGGTCGGGGATCCACGGTCACCCCTCCACTTT
14,TRBV7-9,TRBJ1-2,TRBD1,NA,CASSSGPTGDGYTF,TGTGCCAGCAGCTCTGGGCCGACAGGGGATGGCTACACCTTC
14,TRBV6-5,TRBJ2-3,NA,NA,CASRVGQPSDTQYF,TGTGCCAGCAGGGTTGGACAGCCCTCAGATACGCAGTATTTT
11,TRBV6-5,TRBJ2-5,NA,NA,CASSSSWTQYF,TGTGCCAGCAGTTCCTCCTGGACCCAGTACTTC
16,TRBV4-2,TRBJ2-5,TRBD2,NA,CASSPTSGGAGETQYF,TGTGCCAGCAGCCCGACTAGCGGGGGGGCTGGAGAGACCCAGTACTTC
18,TRBV6-4,TRBJ2-7,TRBD1,NA,CASSDSGGGTGLSYEQYF,TGTGCCAGCAGTGATAGCGGTGGAGGGACAGGGCTTAGTTACGAGCAGTACTTC
18,TRBV4-2,TRBJ2-7,TRBD2,NA,CASSQEVLAGGWTYEQYF,TGTGCCAGCAGCCAAGAGGTCTTAGCGGGGGGGTGGACCTACGAGCAGTACTTC
13,TRBV5-1,TRBJ2-7,NA,NA,CASSLIGGGEQYF,TGCGCCAGCAGCTTAATAGGCGGCGGCGAGCAGTACTTC
14,TRBV6-2/TRBV6-3,TRBJ1-3,TRBD1,NA,CASSDGQGGNTIYF,TGTGCCAGCAGTGATGGACAGGGAGGAAACACCATATATTTT
14,TRBV7-9,TRBJ1-1,TRBD1,NA,CASSRGQENTEAFF,TGTGCCAGCAGCCGCGGACAGGAAAACACTGAAGCTTTCTTT
15,TRBV30,TRBJ2-2,TRBD1,NA,CAWSSGTGNTGELFF,TGTGCCTGGAGTTCCGGGACAGGGAACACCGGGGAGCTGTTTTTT
14,TRBV19,TRBJ2-1,TRBD1,NA,CASSSDRGYNEQFF,TGTGCCAGTAGTTCGGACAGGGGTTACAATGAGCAGTTCTTC
14,TRBV6-5,TRBJ2-1,NA,NA,CASIYSSSYNEQFF,TGTGCCAGCATCTACTCGAGCTCCTACAATGAGCAGTTCTTC
14,TRBV11-2,TRBJ1-2,NA,few,CASSLDWVEDGYTF,TGTGCCAGCAGCTTAGATTGGGTAGAGGATGGCTACACCTTC
12,TRBV6-5,TRBJ2-3,NA,NA,CASRGGTDTQYF,TGTGCCAGTCGAGGCGGCACAGATACGCAGTATTTT
15,TRBV19,TRBJ1-3,NA,once,CASSIFPSSGNTIYF,TGTGCCAGTAGTATCTTCCCGAGCTCTGGAAACACCATATATTTT
16,TRBV23-1,TRBJ2-2,TRBD1,NA,CASSHTGTGSPGELFF,TGCGCCAGCAGTCACACCGGGACAGGGAGCCCCGGGGAGCTGTTTTTT
15,TRBV2,TRBJ1-4,NA,NA,CASSDQGLSNEKLFF,TGTGCCAGCAGTGATCAGGGCCTGTCTAATGAAAAACTGTTTTTT
14,TRBV5-4,TRBJ2-5,NA,NA,CASSLGLLQETQYF,TGTGCCAGCAGCTTGGGGCTTCTCCAAGAGACCCAGTACTTC
14,TRBV7-9,TRBJ2-5,NA,NA,CASSLVEGVVTQYF,TGTGCCAGCAGCTTAGTAGAGGGGGTAGTGACCCAGTACTTC
15,TRBV3-1/TRBV3-2,TRBJ1-1,NA,NA,CASSQRTTGFPEAFF,TGTGCCAGCAGCCAACGCACTACAGGGTTCCCTGAAGCTTTCTTT
16,TRBV28,TRBJ2-2,TRBD2,NA,CASSPLIAGNTGELFF,TGTGCCAGCAGTCCCCTTATAGCGGGGAACACCGGGGAGCTGTTTTTT
13,TRBV7-3,TRBJ2-6,NA,NA,CASQGTGANVLTF,TGTGCCAGCCAGGGTACTGGGGCCAACGTCCTGACTTTC
15,TRBV6-5,TRBJ1-1,NA,NA,CASSYSIGRNTEAFF,TGTGCCAGCAGTTACTCGATTGGGAGGAACACTGAAGCTTTCTTT
14,TRBV4-3,TRBJ2-5,NA,NA,CASSQDREVRTQYF,TGCGCCAGCAGCCAAGATCGAGAGGTCAGGACCCAGTACTTC
16,TRBV5-8,TRBJ1-5,TRBD1,NA,CASSPGGQGRIEPQHF,TGTGCCAGCAGCCCCGGGGGACAGGGCCGGATCGAACCCCAGCATTTT
15,TRBV28,TRBJ1-2,NA,NA,CASSLSSPGLYGYTF,TGTGCCAGCAGTTTATCCTCCCCTGGCCTCTATGGCTACACCTTC
12,TRBV19,TRBJ1-5,NA,NA,CASWDLTGPQHF,TGTGCCAGCTGGGACCTGACAGGCCCCCAGCATTTT
13,TRBV7-3,TRBJ2-1,TRBD2,NA,CASGSGGYNEQFF,TGTGCCAGTGGTAGCGGGGGGTACAATGAGCAGTTCTTC
16,TRBV7-2,TRBJ2-5,TRBD1,NA,CASSFLTGAYQETQYF,TGTGCCAGCAGCTTCCTGACAGGGGCCTACCAAGAGACCCAGTACTTC
15,TRBV4-1,TRBJ1-2,TRBD1,NA,CASSRGQGDIYGYTF,TGCGCCAGCAGCCGGGGACAGGGTGATATCTATGGCTACACCTTC
14,TRBV30,TRBJ2-1,TRBD2,NA,CAWSRGGANNEQFF,TGTGCCTGGAGTCGGGGGGGGGCAAACAATGAGCAGTTCTTC
14,TRBV5-1,TRBJ1-3,TRBD1,NA,CASSTGGTGNTIYF,TGCGCCAGCAGCACAGGGGGTACTGGAAACACCATATATTTT
12,TRBV6-5,TRBJ2-7,TRBD1,NA,CASSRTGHEQYF,TGTGCCAGCAGTAGGACAGGGCACGAGCAGTACTTC
15,TRBV6-5,TRBJ2-1,TRBD1,NA,CASSKDRDPYNEQFF,TGTGCCAGCAGTAAGGACAGGGACCCCTACAATGAGCAGTTCTTC
11,TRBV28,TRBJ2-1,TRBD1,NA,CASSRRTGEFF,TGTGCCAGCAGCCGAAGGACAGGGGAGTTCTTC
15,TRBV13,TRBJ2-7,NA,NA,CASSLRGSSSYEQYF,TGTGCCAGCAGTCTCCGGGGGTCGAGCTCCTACGAGCAGTACTTC
18,TRBV7-3,TRBJ1-1,NA,NA,CASSPRSRVEVENTEAFF,TGTGCCAGCAGCCCCAGGTCCAGGGTAGAGGTTGAGAACACTGAAGCTTTCTTT
16,TRBV29-1,TRBJ2-5,TRBD2,once,CSVDGEAGGPLETQYF,TGCAGCGTTGATGGTGAGGCGGGGGGGCCGTTGGAGACCCAGTACTTC
13,TRBV2,TRBJ2-2,NA,NA,CASQGENTGELFF,TGTGCCAGCCAAGGGGAGAACACCGGGGAGCTGTTTTTT
14,TRBV2,TRBJ2-7,NA,medium-sized,CASNEAGPTYEQYF,TGTGCCAGCAACGAGGCGGGGCCTACCTACGAGCAGTACTTC
13,TRBV30,TRBJ2-3,NA,NA,CAWSGTWGDTQYF,TGTGCCTGGAGTGGGACTTGGGGAGATACGCAGTATTTT
12,TRBV5-1,TRBJ2-7,NA,NA,CASSLPLYEQYF,TGCGCCAGCAGCTTGCCCTTATACGAGCAGTACTTC
14,TRBV28,TRBJ1-2,TRBD1,NA,CASSFPGQGYGYTF,TGTGCCAGCAGTTTCCCCGGACAGGGCTATGGCTACACCTTC
13,TRBV7-3,TRBJ2-3,NA,NA,CASSLIIRDTQYF,TGTGCCAGCAGCTTAATAATACGGGATACGCAGTATTTT
16,TRBV5-1,TRBJ2-1,NA,NA,CASSTTAGSSYNEQFF,TGCGCCAGCAGCACTACCGCTGGGAGCTCCTACAATGAGCAGTTCTTC